This TCR beta chain is drawn from a study of blood T cell repertoires in COVID-19. Overall study: Samples representing acute and convalescent COVID-19 were sourced from the United States, Italy and Spain. The cDNA or gDNA used as material had been derived from T cells, B-cell-depleted T cells, or PBMCs.

Per germline, CDR1 MNHEY and CDR2 SVGEGT. The CDR3 covers 19 residues. V shed 4 bases and J 5 bases; nucleotides not matched to a gene: 14. The method was immunoSEQ multiplex PCR; TCRdb's version includes in-frame clones alone and lacks a portion of them. The data show under 250,000 clones, with around 85% seen just once and roughly 10% held by the top ten. J is TRBJ2-3 and V is TRBV6-2 or TRBV6-3, with TRBD2 matching over 14 bases. The source is a man older than 75 with acute or convalescent COVID-19. The specimen sequenced was peripheral blood. CDR3 loop: CASSLILPGLAGEGDTQYF. The CDR3 coding sequence is TGTGCCAGCAGTTTGATCCTCCCGGGACTAGCGGGAGAAGGAGATACGCAGTATTTT.